This T cell receptor beta chain is from a study of shared clonotypes between healthy human individuals. Study overall: The composition of the donors was a couple of women and a few men aged 18 to 49.

This clone has only one observation. At the deep level, the assay was run. Data came from immunoSEQ multiplex PCR; TCRdb stores just in-frame clones and leaves some out. Among roughly 2 million clones, 85% to 95% were seen once, and the ten largest hold 0.13%. This clonotype was sampled from a young man in good health. The sample consisted of naive CD4+ T cells sorted from blood. Described subset: CD45RA+ positively selected.

CDR3 DNA sequence: TGCGCCAGCAGCTTGGTGGCGGGGACGGAGGGCTACACCTTC. Its protein is CASSLVAGTEGYTF. The V call is TRBV5-1, the J call TRBJ1-2; possibly TRBD1 for D (5 bases). Germline loops: CDR1 SGHRS, CDR2 YFSETQ. The CDR3 length is 14 residues. Trimming stripped 0 bases from V and 8 bases from J, with 14 bases between. Filled out from reference TRBV5-1 and TRBJ1-2, the complete variable domain reads KAGVTQTPRYLIKTRGQQVTLSCSPISGHRSVSWYQQTPGQGLQFLFEYFSETQRNKGNFPGRFSGRQFSNSRSEMNVSTLELGDSALYLCASSLVAGTEGYTFGSGTRLTVV.